The following is a TCR beta chain sequence with its context. Its antigen remains unknown. Using genomic DNA as the template, TCR beta VDJ and CDR3 profiling was carried out. TCRdb used MiXCR to reprocess the reads, holding one entry per CDR3 protein. The table lists about half a million distinct CDR3 sequences, roughly 34% of them singletons, with about 0.8% in the top ten. Before being chosen for sequencing, patients had shown CD8+CD57+ cell expansion by flow cytometry. This record belongs to a study of CD8+CD57+ T cells in acquired aplastic anemia. Across the whole study: Sorted CD4+ and CD8+ cells gave an average of approximately 3 ug of DNA. Study-wide results and limits: Patients versus controls showed no significant CD8+ Simpson's diversity difference.

Unmatched junction bases numbered 11, after V lost 7 bases and J lost 4 bases. Germline assignment: CDR1 DFQATT and CDR2 SNEGSKA (reference sequence). There are 14 residues in the CDR3. The sample consisted of sorted CD4+, CD8+, or CD8+CD57+ T cells (not recorded which) from PBMCs. This sequence was found in a human donor with aplastic anemia. The V and J genes are TRBV20-1 and TRBJ2-5, with 8 bases matching TRBD2. The DNA of the CDR3 is TGCAGTGGAAGAGCGGGAGAAGCTATAGAGACCCAGTACTTC. Encoded protein: CSGRAGEAIETQYF.